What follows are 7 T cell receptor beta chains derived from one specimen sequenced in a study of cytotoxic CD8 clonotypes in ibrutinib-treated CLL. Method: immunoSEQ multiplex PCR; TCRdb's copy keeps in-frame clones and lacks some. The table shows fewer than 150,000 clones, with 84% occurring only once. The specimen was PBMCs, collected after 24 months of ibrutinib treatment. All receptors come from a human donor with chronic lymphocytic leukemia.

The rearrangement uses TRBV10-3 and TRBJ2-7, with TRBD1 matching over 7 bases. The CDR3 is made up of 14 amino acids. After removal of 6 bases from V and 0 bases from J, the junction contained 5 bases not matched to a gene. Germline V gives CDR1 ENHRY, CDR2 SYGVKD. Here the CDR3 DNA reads TGTGCCATCAGGAGGGACAGCCCCTCCTACGAGCAGTACTTC. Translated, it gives CAIRRDSPSYEQYF.

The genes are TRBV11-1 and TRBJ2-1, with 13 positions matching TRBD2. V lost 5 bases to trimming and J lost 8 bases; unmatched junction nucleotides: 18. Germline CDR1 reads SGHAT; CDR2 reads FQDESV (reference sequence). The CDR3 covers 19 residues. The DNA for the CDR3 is TGTGCCAGCAGCACCCGCCTCCGGTCAACTAGCGGGGGGGCCCATGAGCAGTTCTTC. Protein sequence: CASSTRLRSTSGGAHEQFF.

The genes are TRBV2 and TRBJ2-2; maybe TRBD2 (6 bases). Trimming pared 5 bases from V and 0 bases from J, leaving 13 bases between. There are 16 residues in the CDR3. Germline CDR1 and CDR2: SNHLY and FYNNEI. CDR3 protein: CASSTAGGSNTGELFF. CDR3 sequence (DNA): TGTGCCAGCAGTACAGCGGGCGGCTCGAACACCGGGGAGCTGTTTTTT.

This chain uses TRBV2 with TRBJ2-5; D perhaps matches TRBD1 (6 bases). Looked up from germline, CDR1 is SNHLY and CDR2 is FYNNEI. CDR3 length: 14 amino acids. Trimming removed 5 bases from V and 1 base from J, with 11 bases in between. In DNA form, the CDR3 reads TGTGCCAGCAGTAGGGGACAAACCCAAGAGACCCAGTACTTC. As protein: CASSRGQTQETQYF. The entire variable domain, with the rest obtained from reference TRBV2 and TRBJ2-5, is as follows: EPEVTQTPSHQVTQMGQEVILRCVPISNHLYFYWYRQILGQKVEFLVSFYNNEISEKSEIFDDQFSVERPDGSNFTLKIRSTKLEDSAMYFCASSRGQTQETQYFGPGTRLLVL.

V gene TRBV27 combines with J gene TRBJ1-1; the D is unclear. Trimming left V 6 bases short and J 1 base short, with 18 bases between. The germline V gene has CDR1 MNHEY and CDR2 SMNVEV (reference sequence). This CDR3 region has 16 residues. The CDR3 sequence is CASRPLRQPGNTEAFF. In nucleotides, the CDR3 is TGTGCCAGCAGGCCTTTGAGGCAGCCAGGGAACACTGAAGCTTTCTTT.

The CDR3 DNA follows: TGTGCCGGTGGGACTAGAGATGAGCAGTTCTTC. Protein sequence: CAGGTRDEQFF. The chain combines TRBV10-3 with TRBJ2-1; 8 bases line up with TRBD2. Germline CDR1 ENHRY, CDR2 SYGVKD. V dropped 11 bases and J dropped 8; count of bases not matched to a gene: 5. This CDR3 contains 11 residues.

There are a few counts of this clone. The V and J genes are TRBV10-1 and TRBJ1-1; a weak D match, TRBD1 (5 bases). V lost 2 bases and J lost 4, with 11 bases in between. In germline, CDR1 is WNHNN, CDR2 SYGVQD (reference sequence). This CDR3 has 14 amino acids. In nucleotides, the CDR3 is TGCGCCAGCAGTGAGCGGGTTAGGGGCACTGAAGCTTTCTTT. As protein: CASSERVRGTEAFF.